This TCR beta chain is from a study of graft-versus-host responses after intestinal transplantation. Background on the study: Multivisceral, liver-intestinal, or isolated intestinal grafts went to recipients.

V was pared by 4 bases and J by 2 bases, with 9 bases of the junction left unmatched. The V gene's germline CDR1 is LGHNA and CDR2 YSLEER. CDR3 length equals 16 residues. In the case of this clone: Its antigen is not identified. Other DNA sequences of this sample code for an identical CDR3.

Generated by immunoSEQ multiplex PCR, the TCRdb table keeps only in-frame clones and is missing some. Of about 39,000 clones in the sample, approximately 93% are singletons; the top ten hold less than 25%. Findings and caveats of the study: High graft-versus-host to host-versus-graft T cell clonal ratios marked allografts of patients with graft-donor macrochimerism. Recipient marrow showed GvH clones, some seen first in ileum or blood.

This TCR was recovered from a human donor who was the organ donor for an intestinal transplant. V and J are TRBV4-3 and TRBJ2-3; TRBD2 matches 7 bases. Here the sequenced sample was unstimulated CD8+ T cells sorted from spleen or lymph node cells, taken before transplant. The DNA of the CDR3 is TGCGCCAGCAGCCTCACACTAGCGAGCCACACAGATACGCAGTATTTT. Protein product: CASSLTLASHTDTQYF.